These T cell receptor beta chains were read from a single sample in a study of graft-versus-host responses after intestinal transplantation. Data came from immunoSEQ multiplex PCR; TCRdb stores just in-frame clones and leaves some out. The table records 150,000 or so clones, about nine tenths of them present only once. No antigen has been identified for these receptors. Sequences were derived from unstimulated CD4+ T cells sorted from spleen or lymph node cells, sampled before intestinal transplant. These receptors were taken from a human donor who received an intestinal transplant. The CDR3 runs from the conserved cysteine through the conserved F or W. Fields, in order: clone size, D gene, J gene, V gene, CDR3 protein, CDR3 DNA. The D gene is left open where the match is weak. Some rows mark clone size as missing; the rest say once, few, many or name a class of expanded clone.

clone size: NA; D gene: NA; J gene: TRBJ2-7; V gene: TRBV7-2; CDR3 protein: CASSLAGTPYEQYF; CDR3 DNA: TGTGCCAGCAGCTTAGCAGGTACTCCCTACGAGCAGTACTTC
clone size: NA; D gene: NA; J gene: TRBJ1-3; V gene: TRBV27; CDR3 protein: CASSLSWTDSGNTIYF; CDR3 DNA: TGTGCCAGCAGTTTATCGTGGACAGACTCTGGAAACACCATATATTTT
clone size: NA; D gene: NA; J gene: TRBJ2-7; V gene: TRBV18; CDR3 protein: CASSPPSRVGRYEQYF; CDR3 DNA: TGTGCCAGCTCACCACCCTCACGGGTAGGGCGTTACGAGCAGTACTTC
clone size: NA; D gene: NA; J gene: TRBJ1-1; V gene: TRBV27; CDR3 protein: CASSLPGLNTEAFF; CDR3 DNA: TGTGCCAGCAGTTTACCAGGTCTGAACACTGAAGCTTTCTTT
clone size: NA; D gene: NA; J gene: TRBJ2-1; V gene: TRBV2; CDR3 protein: CASRVADYNEQFF; CDR3 DNA: TGTGCCAGCAGGGTGGCCGACTACAATGAGCAGTTCTTC
clone size: NA; D gene: NA; J gene: TRBJ2-7; V gene: TRBV21-1; CDR3 protein: CASSTRPISDSCYEQYF; CDR3 DNA: TGTGCCAGCAGCACGCGTCCCATTTCCGATAGCTGCTACGAGCAGTACTTC
clone size: NA; D gene: NA; J gene: TRBJ2-3; V gene: TRBV9; CDR3 protein: CASSVTELTDTQYF; CDR3 DNA: TGTGCCAGTAGCGTGACCGAACTCACAGATACGCAGTATTTT
clone size: NA; D gene: NA; J gene: TRBJ2-4; V gene: TRBV5-1; CDR3 protein: CASSLGLNLAKNIQYF; CDR3 DNA: TGCGCCAGCAGCCTTGGACTGAACCTAGCCAAAAACATTCAGTACTTC
clone size: NA; D gene: NA; J gene: TRBJ2-7; V gene: TRBV29-1; CDR3 protein: CSVEESSYEQYF; CDR3 DNA: TGCAGCGTTGAAGAGAGCTCCTACGAGCAGTACTTC
clone size: NA; D gene: TRBD1; J gene: TRBJ1-2; V gene: TRBV19; CDR3 protein: CASRRQGWYGYTF; CDR3 DNA: TGTGCCAGTAGGAGACAGGGATGGTATGGCTACACCTTC
clone size: NA; D gene: TRBD1; J gene: TRBJ1-5; V gene: TRBV11-2; CDR3 protein: CASSLGDRGAHQPQHF; CDR3 DNA: TGTGCCAGCAGCTTAGGGGACAGGGGGGCACATCAGCCCCAGCATTTT
clone size: NA; D gene: NA; J gene: TRBJ1-2; V gene: TRBV18; CDR3 protein: CASSPYNRTNYGYTF; CDR3 DNA: TGTGCCAGCTCACCATATAACAGAACTAACTATGGCTACACCTTC
clone size: NA; D gene: NA; J gene: TRBJ2-1; V gene: TRBV20-1; CDR3 protein: CSAPYNEQFF; CDR3 DNA: TGCAGTGCTCCCTACAATGAGCAGTTCTTC
clone size: few; D gene: NA; J gene: TRBJ2-7; V gene: TRBV7-9; CDR3 protein: CASSFDSYEQYF; CDR3 DNA: TGTGCCAGCAGCTTTGACTCCTACGAGCAGTACTTC
clone size: NA; D gene: NA; J gene: TRBJ1-2; V gene: TRBV7-9; CDR3 protein: CASSLEGRGYGYTF; CDR3 DNA: TGTGCCAGCAGCTTAGAAGGCAGGGGCTATGGCTACACCTTC
clone size: NA; D gene: TRBD2; J gene: TRBJ2-1; V gene: TRBV6-6; CDR3 protein: CASSGGLAGGNEQFF; CDR3 DNA: TGTGCCAGCAGTGGCGGACTAGCGGGCGGTAATGAGCAGTTCTTC
clone size: few; D gene: NA; J gene: TRBJ1-2; V gene: TRBV18; CDR3 protein: CASSPQDGYTF; CDR3 DNA: TGTGCCAGCTCACCACAGGATGGCTACACCTTC
clone size: NA; D gene: NA; J gene: TRBJ1-5; V gene: TRBV10-3; CDR3 protein: CASRLDNYSNQPQHF; CDR3 DNA: TGTGCCAGCAGGCTAGACAACTATAGCAATCAGCCCCAGCATTTT
clone size: NA; D gene: NA; J gene: TRBJ2-2; V gene: TRBV4-1; CDR3 protein: CASSSRSTRGIDSGELFF; CDR3 DNA: TGCGCCAGCAGCTCCAGATCCACTAGGGGGATCGATAGCGGGGAGCTGTTTTTT
clone size: NA; D gene: NA; J gene: TRBJ1-4; V gene: TRBV7-8; CDR3 protein: CASSLGPNEKLFF; CDR3 DNA: TGTGCCAGCAGCTTGGGACCGAATGAAAAACTGTTTTTT
clone size: NA; D gene: TRBD2; J gene: TRBJ2-2; V gene: TRBV9; CDR3 protein: CASSPIVLAGDTGELFF; CDR3 DNA: TGTGCCAGCAGCCCCATCGTACTAGCGGGAGACACCGGGGAGCTGTTTTTT
clone size: NA; D gene: TRBD2; J gene: TRBJ2-2; V gene: TRBV27; CDR3 protein: CASRRPPGTSGGTGELFF; CDR3 DNA: TGTGCCAGCAGGCGACCCCCCGGGACTAGCGGAGGGACCGGGGAGCTGTTTTTT
clone size: NA; D gene: NA; J gene: TRBJ2-5; V gene: TRBV6-5; CDR3 protein: CASSSRSRETQYF; CDR3 DNA: TGTGCCAGCAGTTCCAGGTCCCGGGAGACCCAGTACTTC
clone size: NA; D gene: TRBD2; J gene: TRBJ2-7; V gene: TRBV7-3; CDR3 protein: CASGPGLDGEQYF; CDR3 DNA: TGTGCCAGCGGCCCGGGACTAGACGGCGAGCAGTACTTC
clone size: NA; D gene: TRBD1; J gene: TRBJ1-2; V gene: TRBV5-8; CDR3 protein: CASSLLKGTGGYGYTF; CDR3 DNA: TGTGCCAGCAGCCTCCTCAAGGGGACAGGGGGATATGGCTACACCTTC
clone size: NA; D gene: TRBD2; J gene: TRBJ2-5; V gene: TRBV7-2; CDR3 protein: CASSLTGLAVQETQYF; CDR3 DNA: TGTGCCAGCAGCTTAACGGGACTAGCGGTACAAGAGACCCAGTACTTC
clone size: NA; D gene: NA; J gene: TRBJ1-2; V gene: TRBV28; CDR3 protein: CASSLEVGGYGYTF; CDR3 DNA: TGTGCCAGCAGTTTAGAAGTGGGGGGCTATGGCTACACCTTC
clone size: NA; D gene: TRBD1; J gene: TRBJ2-7; V gene: TRBV6-1; CDR3 protein: CATTLRDSTYEQYF; CDR3 DNA: TGTGCCACAACCCTCAGGGACAGCACCTACGAGCAGTACTTC
clone size: NA; D gene: NA; J gene: TRBJ1-3; V gene: TRBV18; CDR3 protein: CASSPPGVDTIYF; CDR3 DNA: TGTGCCAGCTCACCACCGGGGGTAGACACCATATATTTT
clone size: NA; D gene: TRBD2; J gene: TRBJ2-7; V gene: TRBV2; CDR3 protein: CASRRPGLATYEQYF; CDR3 DNA: TGTGCCAGCAGGAGACCGGGACTAGCGACCTACGAGCAGTACTTC
clone size: NA; D gene: NA; J gene: TRBJ2-1; V gene: TRBV20-1; CDR3 protein: CSARYFNEQFF; CDR3 DNA: TGCAGTGCTAGATATTTCAATGAGCAGTTCTTC
clone size: NA; D gene: TRBD2; J gene: TRBJ2-5; V gene: TRBV19; CDR3 protein: CASSPGLAGGRETQYF; CDR3 DNA: TGTGCCAGTAGTCCGGGACTAGCGGGAGGAAGAGAGACCCAGTACTTC
clone size: NA; D gene: TRBD2; J gene: TRBJ2-1; V gene: TRBV5-1; CDR3 protein: CASSKVSLAGGRYEQFF; CDR3 DNA: TGCGCCAGCAGCAAGGTCAGTCTAGCGGGAGGGCGATATGAGCAGTTCTTC
clone size: NA; D gene: TRBD1; J gene: TRBJ1-6; V gene: TRBV2; CDR3 protein: CASSRDRATYNSPLHF; CDR3 DNA: TGTGCCAGCAGTCGGGACAGGGCAACCTATAATTCACCCCTCCACTTT
clone size: NA; D gene: NA; J gene: TRBJ1-1; V gene: TRBV4-1; CDR3 protein: CASSQDSGPREAFF; CDR3 DNA: TGCGCCAGCAGCCAAGATTCGGGCCCTCGGGAAGCTTTCTTT
clone size: NA; D gene: NA; J gene: TRBJ2-5; V gene: TRBV7-8; CDR3 protein: CASSLLTVGKEQYF; CDR3 DNA: TGTGCCAGCAGCCTCCTGACAGTAGGTAAAGAGCAGTACTTC
clone size: NA; D gene: TRBD2; J gene: TRBJ2-5; V gene: TRBV11-3; CDR3 protein: CASSSGASGSETQYF; CDR3 DNA: TGTGCCAGCAGCTCCGGGGCTAGCGGGAGTGAGACCCAGTACTTC
clone size: NA; D gene: TRBD1; J gene: TRBJ1-3; V gene: TRBV4-1; CDR3 protein: CASSQEINRGAGNTIYF; CDR3 DNA: TGCGCCAGCAGCCAAGAAATAAACAGGGGCGCTGGAAACACCATATATTTT
clone size: NA; D gene: NA; J gene: TRBJ1-2; V gene: TRBV2; CDR3 protein: CASSERGSNYGYTF; CDR3 DNA: TGTGCCAGCAGTGAGCGTGGATCTAACTATGGCTACACCTTC
clone size: once; D gene: NA; J gene: TRBJ2-7; V gene: TRBV27; CDR3 protein: CASAPIWTFGQLRSSYEQYF; CDR3 DNA: TGTGCCAGCGCTCCTATTTGGACCTTTGGTCAATTAAGGAGCTCCTACGAGCAGTACTTC
clone size: NA; D gene: NA; J gene: TRBJ2-3; V gene: TRBV15; CDR3 protein: CATSRTPGPSTDTQYF; CDR3 DNA: TGTGCCACCAGCAGGACACCGGGGCCTAGCACAGATACGCAGTATTTT
clone size: NA; D gene: NA; J gene: TRBJ1-4; V gene: TRBV4-1; CDR3 protein: CASSQDREQEKLFF; CDR3 DNA: TGCGCCAGCAGCCAAGACAGGGAGCAAGAAAAACTGTTTTTT